These 17 T cell receptor beta chains originate from one sample sequenced in a study of early T cells in non-severe SARS-CoV-2 infection. Via MiXCR, TCRdb re-called the 5' RACE reads, giving one row per CDR3 protein. The sample contains around 28,000 distinct CDR3 sequences, 4% to 4.5% of which appear only once. The sequenced material came from whole blood. The receptors here all came from an adult who was a healthcare worker with PCR-confirmed SARS-CoV-2 infection or an uninfected control (not recorded which).

The chain carries TRBV6-5 and TRBJ2-1; 13 positions match TRBD2. J was trimmed by 7 bases and V by 8 bases; bases with no gene match: 8. The CDR3 contains 15 residues. In germline, CDR1 is MNHEY, CDR2 SVGAGI. The chain's CDR3 is CASGGGLAGRNEQFF. Here the CDR3 DNA reads TGTGCCAGCGGGGGGGGACTAGCGGGGAGGAATGAGCAGTTCTTC.

Only a few counts were recorded for this clonotype. V and J are TRBV7-2 and TRBJ2-7; TRBD2 matches 7 bases. V dropped 5 bases and J dropped 5; count of bases not matched to a gene: 6. Per the germline V gene, CDR1 is SGHTA and CDR2 is FQGNSA. This CDR3 has 13 amino acids. As DNA, the CDR3 is TGTGCCAGCAGCCCCTCGACTAGCCACGAGCAGTACTTC. Protein: CASSPSTSHEQYF.

This rearrangement joins TRBV6-4 to TRBJ2-2; weak D call: TRBD1 (6 bases). The germline V gene encodes CDR1 MRHNA and CDR2 SNTAGT. CDR3 length: 14 residues. The germline V and J ends were trimmed by 5 bases and 1 base, with 8 bases remaining between them. CDR3 residues: CASSIQGNTGELFF. The CDR3 coding sequence is TGTGCCAGCAGTATACAGGGGAACACCGGGGAGCTGTTTTTT.

The V and J genes are TRBV12-3 or TRBV12-4 and TRBJ1-1; 11 bases are shared with TRBD1. The J segment lost 0 bases and the V segment lost 5 bases, leaving 2 bases of the junction unmatched. The CDR3 extends over 15 amino acids. Written as DNA, the CDR3 is TGTGCCAGCAGTGGACAGGGGGCACTGAACACTGAAGCTTTCTTT. It codes for CASSGQGALNTEAFF.

The table lists this clonotype with a few counts. This chain connects TRBV7-3 to TRBJ1-2, with no clear D. The CDR3 extends over 13 amino acids. Trimming shortened V by 3 bases and J by 7 bases, and 12 bases separated the two germline ends. Germline assignment: CDR1 SGHTA and CDR2 FQGTGA. Here the CDR3 DNA reads TGTGCCAGCAGCTTCAACCGGGTCCTTGGCTACACCTTC. Translated: CASSFNRVLGYTF. Full variable domain (outside the CDR3, taken from reference TRBV7-3 and TRBJ1-2): GAGVSQTPSNKVTEKGKYVELRCDPISGHTALYWYRQSLGQGPEFLIYFQGTGAADDSGLPNDRFFAVRPEGSVSTLKIQRTERGDSAVYLCASSFNRVLGYTFGSGTRLTVV.

This clonotype was detected many times. The chain carries TRBV5-1 and TRBJ1-2, with TRBD1 as a possible D gene (5 bases). Trimming took 3 bases from V and 2 from J, leaving 8 bases between them. Germline V lookup: CDR1 SGHRS, CDR2 YFSETQ. This CDR3 has 13 residues. CDR3 loop: CASSWGDNYGYTF. CDR3 DNA sequence: TGCGCCAGCAGCTGGGGGGACAACTATGGCTACACCTTC.

This clonotype showed up many times. The V call is TRBV11-3, the J call TRBJ2-2; weak D call: TRBD1 (6 bases). The CDR3 loop spans 13 amino acids. V lost 6 bases, J lost 8 bases, and 13 bases lay in between. Germline values: CDR1 SGHNT, CDR2 YENEEA. The DNA of the CDR3 is TGTGCCAGCAGTAAACAGGGAGCTGGGGAGCTGTTTTTT. It codes for CASSKQGAGELFF.

The gene calls are TRBV5-1 and TRBJ2-5; 9 positions agree with TRBD1. CDR3 length: 13 amino acids. Looked up from germline, CDR1 is SGHRS and CDR2 is YFSETQ. J gave up 5 bases and V 4 bases, and 3 bases lay outside the gene matches. The CDR3 here is CASSRDRDETQYF. The CDR3 nucleotides are TGCGCCAGCAGCCGGGACAGGGACGAGACCCAGTACTTC.

This clonotype was observed at least ten times. CDR3 residues: CASSPSLGTGGKQIAKNIQYF. As DNA, the CDR3 is TGTGCCAGCTCACCATCTCTCGGGACAGGGGGTAAACAAATAGCCAAAAACATTCAGTACTTC. The V and J genes are TRBV18 and TRBJ2-4; 11 nucleotides match TRBD1. This CDR3 has 21 residues. The junction had 15 bases not matched to a gene; V was cut back by 2 bases and J by 0 bases. The germline gives CDR1 KGHSH, CDR2 LQKENI.

This clonotype was seen only a few times. This chain joins TRBV2 and TRBJ1-1; D not resolved. From germline, CDR1 is SNHLY and CDR2 FYNNEI. The CDR3 sequence is 13 residues long. Trimming removed 0 bases from V and 1 base from J, with 3 bases in between. The CDR3 nucleotides are TGTGCCAGCAGTGAAGCTTGGAACACTGAAGCTTTCTTT. This gives the protein CASSEAWNTEAFF. The complete variable domain, with remaining parts taken from reference TRBV2 and TRBJ1-1, reads EPEVTQTPSHQVTQMGQEVILRCVPISNHLYFYWYRQILGQKVEFLVSFYNNEISEKSEIFDDQFSVERPDGSNFTLKIRSTKLEDSAMYFCASSEAWNTEAFFGQGTRLTVV.

This clonotype was counted ten times or more. V is TRBV28 and J is TRBJ2-5, with unresolved D. Trimming removed 2 bases from V and 5 bases from J, with 12 bases in between. The CDR3 length is 14 residues. Per the germline V gene, CDR1 is MDHEN and CDR2 is SYDVKM. CDR3 amino acids: CASSLGSRPETQYF. The CDR3 region has the DNA TGTGCCAGCAGTTTAGGTTCTCGGCCCGAGACCCAGTACTTC.

This clonotype was observed at least ten times. The chain carries TRBV3-1 and TRBJ2-1; D possibly matches TRBD1 or TRBD2 (6 bases each). The germline V gene has CDR1 LGHDT and CDR2 YNNKEL (reference sequence). V was pared by 4 bases and J by 0 bases, with 16 bases between. CDR3 size: 17 residues. The CDR3 DNA follows: TGTGCCAGCAGCCCGACAGGACTACATAGCTCCTACAATGAGCAGTTCTTC. Protein sequence: CASSPTGLHSSYNEQFF.

This clonotype was seen repeatedly, ten times or more. This chain joins TRBV6-5 and TRBJ2-7, with D hard to call. CDR3 size: 16 residues. The V end was cut by 7 bases, the J end by 0 bases, with 19 bases between. Germline CDR1 and CDR2: MNHEY and SVGAGI. The CDR3 bases are TGTGCCAGCATCTCACACCGTGCATCCAGCTCCTACGAGCAGTACTTC. It codes for CASISHRASSSYEQYF.

This clonotype was counted many times. The DNA of the CDR3 is TGTGCCAGCAGTGTTACATCGGGGGGTCGGGCTGAAGCTTTCTTT. Translating gives CASSVTSGGRAEAFF. The chain couples TRBV6-1 to TRBJ1-1; D may be TRBD1 (5 bases). V shed 4 bases and J shed 6 bases, with 18 bases lying between them. The CDR3 has 15 residues. From germline, CDR1 is MNHNS and CDR2 SASEGT.

The sample holds many counts of this clonotype. The rearrangement joins TRBV7-6 to TRBJ1-3; possible D gene TRBD1, 5 bases. Between the trimmed V and J ends, which lost 4 bases and 4 bases, there was a span of 17 bases. Germline V lookup: CDR1 SGHVS, CDR2 FNYEAQ. The CDR3 has 16 residues. The CDR3 nucleotides are TGTGCCAGCAGCTCGGAGGGGAGGGGCGACGGAAACACCATATATTTT. Protein: CASSSEGRGDGNTIYF.

The gene calls are TRBV11-3 and TRBJ2-7; no reliable D call. This CDR3 comprises 15 residues. V was shortened by 0 bases and J by 0 bases, with 9 bases between the two germline ends. The germline V gene encodes CDR1 SGHNT and CDR2 YENEEA. The CDR3 nucleotides are TGTGCCAGCAGCTTAGACCGCTACCACTCCTACGAGCAGTACTTC. Translating it yields CASSLDRYHSYEQYF.

This clonotype was counted ten times or more. The genes are TRBV11-2 and TRBJ2-1; D is possibly TRBD2 (6 bases). Germline CDR1 reads SGHAT; CDR2 reads FQNNGV. This CDR3 is built from 16 residues. Trimming took 1 base from V and 0 from J, leaving 10 bases between them. The CDR3 protein is CASSLVAGRSYNEQFF. The CDR3 DNA is TGTGCCAGCAGCTTAGTGGCGGGGCGCTCCTACAATGAGCAGTTCTTC. Filled out from reference TRBV11-2 and TRBJ2-1, the complete variable domain reads EAGVAQSPRYKIIEKRQSVAFWCNPISGHATLYWYQQILGQGPKLLIQFQNNGVVDDSQLPKDRFSAERLKGVDSTLKIQPAKLEDSAVYLCASSLVAGRSYNEQFFGPGTRLTVL.